A single sample is the source of the 5 T cell receptor beta chains below, sequenced in a study of beta chain features in type 1 diabetes. Since all of the isolated RNA was reverse transcribed, expressed TCRB transcripts were what got sequenced. TCRdb's copy holds only in-frame clones and misses some; the assay was immunoSEQ multiplex PCR. The sample yields 130,000 to 150,000 clones, less than 8.5% seen once. Sequenced material: central memory CD4+ T cells from blood. The receptors derive from a woman aged 25-40 years in good health.

The rearrangement joins TRBV7-9 to TRBJ2-2; possibly TRBD2 for D (6 bases). Germline V gene lookup returns CDR1 SEHNR and CDR2 FQNEAQ (reference sequence). The CDR3 contains 11 residues. Between the trimmed V and J ends, which lost 11 bases and 6 bases, there was a span of 10 bases. The DNA for the CDR3 is TGTGCCCAACGGGGGTCCGGGGAGCTGTTTTTT. The encoded protein is CAQRGSGELFF.

The V and J genes are TRBV28 and TRBJ2-3, with TRBD2 identical over 9 bases. The CDR3 is 17 amino acids. Germline V lookup: CDR1 MDHEN, CDR2 SYDVKM. Unmatched junction bases numbered 10, after V lost 3 bases and J lost 3 bases. CDR3 residues: CASSFAGAGGKTDTQYF. The CDR3 DNA reads TGTGCCAGCAGTTTTGCCGGGGCGGGAGGGAAGACAGATACGCAGTATTTT.

This clone came up many times. The V and J genes are TRBV28 and TRBJ1-2, with a possible D match to TRBD1 (5 bases). V was cut by 9 bases and J by 5 bases, with 13 bases left in between. CDR3 length: 12 residues. Germline values: CDR1 MDHEN, CDR2 SYDVKM. CDR3 loop: CASSTVPYGYTF. In DNA form, the CDR3 reads TGTGCCAGTTCGACAGTCCCTTATGGCTACACCTTC.

The DNA of the CDR3 is TGCGCCAGCAGCCAAGACCATAGCGGTGAGCAGTTCTTC. Translating gives CASSQDHSGEQFF. V gene TRBV4-1 combines with J gene TRBJ2-1, with D possibly TRBD2 on 6 matching bases. Germline V gene sequence: CDR1 MGHRA, CDR2 YSYEKL. This CDR3 comprises 13 residues. V dropped 0 bases and J dropped 9 bases, with 9 bases sitting between them.

The genes are TRBV28 and TRBJ2-1, with TRBD1 identical over 9 bases. This CDR3 is built from 12 residues. The V segment lost 5 bases and the J segment 15 bases; nucleotides outside the gene matches: 8. The germline V gene has CDR1 MDHEN and CDR2 SYDVKM. The CDR3 spells CASSTTGTGWFF. In nucleotides, the CDR3 is TGTGCCAGCAGTACAACCGGGACAGGGTGGTTCTTC.